A single sample gave rise to the 10 T cell receptor beta chains below, sequenced in a study of blood T cell repertoires in COVID-19. Data came from immunoSEQ multiplex PCR; TCRdb stores just in-frame clones and leaves some out. The sample contains 60,000 to 100,000 clones, 80% to 90% of which appear only once. Sequencing input: peripheral blood. The origin of the receptors is a man in his forties or fifties with active COVID-19.

The V call is TRBV5-5, the J call TRBJ2-3, with TRBD2 identical over 8 bases. Germline V lookup: CDR1 SGHKS, CDR2 YYEKEE (reference sequence). The CDR3 has 14 residues. V shed 1 base, J shed 6 bases, and the junction held 4 bases outside the gene matches. The CDR3 reads CASSLNGRVDTQYF. The CDR3 DNA reads as TGTGCCAGCAGCTTGAACGGGAGGGTGGATACGCAGTATTTT.

The V call is TRBV2, the J call TRBJ1-3, with a possible D match to TRBD1 (6 bases). The CDR3 covers 14 residues. V lost 4 bases, J lost 1 base, and 8 bases lay in between. From germline, CDR1 is SNHLY and CDR2 FYNNEI. CDR3 loop: CASSVQGSGNTIYF. As DNA, the CDR3 is TGTGCCAGCAGTGTACAGGGATCTGGAAACACCATATATTTT.

V is TRBV4-2 and J is TRBJ2-1, with a weak D call TRBD2 (6 bases). CDR1 and CDR2 from the germline V gene are LGHNA and YNFKEQ. The CDR3 sequence is 13 residues long. The V gene lost 0 bases and the J gene lost 11 bases, with 11 bases spanning the gap. CDR3 sequence reads: CASSQEWREQQFF. CDR3 DNA: TGTGCCAGCAGCCAAGAATGGAGGGAGCAGCAGTTCTTC.

This clone has a handful of counts. The chain uses TRBV28 and TRBJ1-5; TRBD1 might be the D (5 bases). V lost 6 bases, J lost 1 base, and 13 bases lay in between. The CDR3 is 15 residues long. In germline, CDR1 is MDHEN, CDR2 SYDVKM. CDR3: CASSLQGASNQPQHF. CDR3 DNA: TGTGCCAGCAGCTTGCAAGGGGCAAGCAATCAGCCCCAGCATTTT.

This chain uses TRBV11-2 with TRBJ2-3, with 8 bases identical to TRBD2. The CDR3 extends over 16 amino acids. Germline V gene sequence: CDR1 SGHAT, CDR2 FQNNGV. V shed 5 bases, J shed 3 bases, and the junction held 10 bases outside the gene matches. The CDR3 DNA sequence: TGTGCCAGCAGCAATTGGGGACGCGGGGGGACAGATACGCAGTATTTT. Translating it yields CASSNWGRGGTDTQYF.

The count of this clone is one. The chain uses TRBV18 and TRBJ1-1; a weak D match, TRBD1 (6 bases). This CDR3 is built from 13 residues. Trimming took off 3 bases at V and 6 bases at J, with 11 bases between the two ends. The germline V gene has CDR1 KGHSH and CDR2 LQKENI. CDR3 DNA sequence: TGTGCCAGCTCACCTTACAGGGACGCTGAAGCTTTCTTT. Protein: CASSPYRDAEAFF. The full variable domain, with the rest looked up from reference TRBV18 and TRBJ1-1, is NAGVMQNPRHLVRRRGQEARLRCSPMKGHSHVYWYRQLPEEGLKFMVYLQKENIIDESGMPKERFSAEFPKEGPSILRIQQVVRGDSAAYFCASSPYRDAEAFFGQGTRLTVV.

This clone has a handful of counts. V usage is TRBV7-2 and J usage is TRBJ1-6, with D possibly matching TRBD1 (5 bases). Germline CDR1 reads SGHTA; CDR2 reads FQGNSA. The germline V and J ends were trimmed by 1 base and 8 bases, with 12 bases remaining between them. The CDR3 sequence is 15 residues long. CDR3 sequence: CASSLVAGADSPLHF. CDR3 sequence (DNA): TGTGCCAGCAGCTTAGTAGCTGGGGCTGATTCACCCCTCCACTTT.

V is TRBV24-1 and J is TRBJ1-2, with D possibly TRBD1 on 5 matching bases. Germline CDR1 KGHDR, CDR2 SFDVKD. The CDR3 length is 14 residues. V lost 2 bases to trimming and J lost 6 bases, with 12 bases between them. Written as DNA, the CDR3 is TGTGCCACCAGTGATTCGTCCAGGGTGGATGGCTACACCTTC. Protein: CATSDSSRVDGYTF.

The CDR3 DNA follows: TGTGCCAGCAGTTGGGGGACAGGGGGCTTGGAGACCCAGTACTTC. It yields the protein CASSWGTGGLETQYF. The genes are TRBV7-9 and TRBJ2-5; 12 bases align to TRBD1. The CDR3 contains 15 residues. The trim removed 6 bases at V and 5 bases at J, leaving 7 bases unmatched. Germline CDR1 reads SEHNR; CDR2 reads FQNEAQ (reference sequence).

The chain has TRBV7-2 and TRBJ2-1; the match to TRBD2 covers 10 bases. CDR3 length: 15 residues. Germline V CDR1 and CDR2: SGHTA, FQGNSA. Trimming removed 0 bases from V and 4 bases from J; junction bases left unmatched: 0. CDR3 nucleotide sequence: TGTGCCAGCAGCTTAGCGACTAGCGGGTACAATGAGCAGTTCTTC. Encoded protein: CASSLATSGYNEQFF. Full variable domain (outside the CDR3, taken from reference TRBV7-2 and TRBJ2-1): GAGVSQSPSNKVTEKGKDVELRCDPISGHTALYWYRQSLGQGLEFLIYFQGNSAPDKSGLPSDRFSAERTGGSVSTLTIQRTQQEDSAVYLCASSLATSGYNEQFFGPGTRLTVL.